Listed here is a single T cell receptor (beta chain). Measured with immunoSEQ multiplex PCR; TCRdb has only the in-frame clones, and not every one. The table lists tens of thousands of clones, approximately 89% of them singletons, with around 2.5% in the top ten. V dropped 4 bases and J dropped 4; count of bases not matched to a gene: 11. The germline gives CDR1 SGDLS, CDR2 YYNGEE. CDR3 length: 17 residues. This specimen belongs to a study of blood T cell repertoires in COVID-19. The rearrangement uses TRBV9 and TRBJ2-1; TRBD2 aligns across 10 bases. The source is a human donor with active COVID-19. The donor label of this sample is uncertain. Sequencing was done on a sample of peripheral blood. This CDR3 is CASSLTSGVRRYNEQFF. The CDR3 DNA sequence: TGTGCCAGCAGCCTTACTAGCGGGGTACGACGTTACAATGAGCAGTTCTTC.